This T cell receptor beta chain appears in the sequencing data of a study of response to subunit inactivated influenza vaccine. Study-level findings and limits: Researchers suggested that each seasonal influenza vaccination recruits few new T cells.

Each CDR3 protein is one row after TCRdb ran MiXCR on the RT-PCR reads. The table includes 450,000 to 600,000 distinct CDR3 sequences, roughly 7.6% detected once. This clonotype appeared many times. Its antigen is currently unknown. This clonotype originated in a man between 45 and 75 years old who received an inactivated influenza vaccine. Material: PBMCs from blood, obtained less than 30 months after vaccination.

Here the CDR3 reads CASSLRGPAQDNEQFF. In nucleotides, the CDR3 is TGTGCCAGCAGCCTTAGGGGGCCGGCCCAGGACAATGAGCAGTTCTTC. The rearrangement uses TRBV14 and TRBJ2-1; TRBD1 agrees at 7 bases. From germline, CDR1 is SGHDN and CDR2 FVKESK. The V and J ends lost 4 bases and 5 bases, in that order; junction bases with no gene match: 11. The CDR3 length is 16 residues. The full variable domain, its missing parts supplied by reference TRBV14 and TRBJ2-1, is EAGVTQFPSHSVIEKGQTVTLRCDPISGHDNLYWYRRVMGKEIKFLLHFVKESKQDESGMPNNRFLAERTGGTYSTLKVQPAELEDSGVYFCASSLRGPAQDNEQFFGPGTRLTVL.